The rows below give T cell receptor beta chains drawn from one sample of a study of blood T cell repertoires in COVID-19. Sequenced by immunoSEQ multiplex PCR; TCRdb stores in-frame clones only, minus some. The repertoire holds fewer than 90,000 clones, with about three quarters as singletons. Sequencing used peripheral blood. Source of these receptors: an elderly woman with acute or convalescent COVID-19. CDR3s include the opening cysteine and the closing phenylalanine or tryptophan. Fields, in order: CDR3 protein, CDR3 DNA, V gene, J gene, D gene, clone size. The D gene is left open where the match is weak. Where a row states a size, it is once, few, many or the class of an expanded clone; other rows omit it.

CDR3aa: CASSPPYTGGVGEKLFF
CDR3nt: TGTGCCAGCTCACCACCGTATACCGGGGGTGTGGGTGAAAAACTGTTTTTT
v_gene: TRBV18
j_gene: TRBJ1-4
d_gene: .
abundance: .

CDR3aa: CAISEEWDRQGTQYF
CDR3nt: TGTGCCATCAGTGAGGAGTGGGACAGGCAAGGGACCCAGTACTTC
v_gene: TRBV10-3
j_gene: TRBJ2-5
d_gene: TRBD1
abundance: once

CDR3aa: CASTTGQGYGYTF
CDR3nt: TGTGCCAGTACTACCGGACAGGGATATGGCTACACCTTC
v_gene: TRBV19
j_gene: TRBJ1-2
d_gene: TRBD1
abundance: .

CDR3aa: CASSIWRGSGANVLTF
CDR3nt: TGTGCCAGTAGTATCTGGAGGGGCTCTGGGGCCAACGTCCTGACTTTC
v_gene: TRBV19
j_gene: TRBJ2-6
d_gene: .
abundance: .

CDR3aa: CASSPKTGRTYEQYF
CDR3nt: TGTGCCAGCTCACCTAAAACAGGGAGAACCTACGAGCAGTACTTC
v_gene: TRBV18
j_gene: TRBJ2-7
d_gene: .
abundance: .

CDR3aa: CASSTQRDSYEQYF
CDR3nt: TGTGCCAGCAGTACCCAGAGGGACTCCTACGAGCAGTACTTC
v_gene: TRBV2
j_gene: TRBJ2-7
d_gene: .
abundance: once

CDR3aa: CASSDVGRSYEQYF
CDR3nt: TGTGCCAGTAGTGATGTAGGCAGGTCCTACGAGCAGTACTTC
v_gene: TRBV19
j_gene: TRBJ2-7
d_gene: .
abundance: .

CDR3aa: CSVEEDSGLGQFF
CDR3nt: TGCAGCGTCGAGGAAGACAGCGGACTAGGGCAGTTCTTC
v_gene: TRBV29-1
j_gene: TRBJ2-1
d_gene: TRBD2
abundance: .

CDR3aa: CASSLVAGNYEQYF
CDR3nt: TGCGCCAGCAGCTTGGTCGCCGGTAACTACGAGCAGTACTTC
v_gene: TRBV5-1
j_gene: TRBJ2-7
d_gene: .
abundance: .

CDR3aa: CAWSTSGGSGNTIYF
CDR3nt: TGTGCCTGGAGTACCTCGGGGGGCTCTGGAAACACCATATATTTT
v_gene: TRBV30
j_gene: TRBJ1-3
d_gene: .
abundance: few

CDR3aa: CASSLTGDQPQHF
CDR3nt: TGTGCCAGCAGCCTGACAGGGGATCAGCCCCAGCATTTT
v_gene: TRBV7-2
j_gene: TRBJ1-5
d_gene: TRBD1
abundance: once

CDR3aa: CASSQAGLAAETQYF
CDR3nt: TGCGCCAGCAGCCAAGCGGGACTAGCGGCGGAGACCCAGTACTTC
v_gene: TRBV4-1
j_gene: TRBJ2-5
d_gene: TRBD2
abundance: few

CDR3aa: CASSPRTGPNEKLFF
CDR3nt: TGTGCCAGCTCACCACGGACAGGACCCAATGAAAAACTGTTTTTT
v_gene: TRBV18
j_gene: TRBJ1-4
d_gene: TRBD1
abundance: .